The 5 T cell receptor beta chains given below trace back to one sample, sequenced in a study of memory CD4+ T cells and cytomegalovirus serostatus. Assay: immunoSEQ multiplex PCR; the TCRdb copy retains only in-frame clones and omits some. The sample shows tens of thousands of clones, just over 75% of them seen only once. Single viable CD3+CD4+CD8-CD45RO+ cells were sorted as the memory CD4+ T cells. Sequences were obtained from memory CD4+ T cells from blood. The receptors derive from an adult in good health and CMV-seronegative.

The rearrangement uses TRBV11-2 and TRBJ2-7; 8 bases line up with TRBD2. The CDR3 consists of 17 residues. Germline assignment: CDR1 SGHAT and CDR2 FQNNGV. V lost 1 base and J lost 4; bases outside the gene matches: 12. This chain's CDR3 is CASSLVRVPGGPYEQYF. CDR3 DNA sequence: TGTGCCAGCAGCTTAGTGCGTGTCCCGGGAGGGCCGTACGAGCAGTACTTC. Together with reference TRBV11-2 and TRBJ2-7, the CDR3 gives the full variable domain: EAGVAQSPRYKIIEKRQSVAFWCNPISGHATLYWYQQILGQGPKLLIQFQNNGVVDDSQLPKDRFSAERLKGVDSTLKIQPAKLEDSAVYLCASSLVRVPGGPYEQYFGPGTRLTVT.

This chain uses TRBV30 with TRBJ2-7; 8 positions agree with TRBD1. CDR3 length equals 14 residues. Germline V gene lookup returns CDR1 GTSNPN and CDR2 SVGIG (reference sequence). J was trimmed by 3 bases and V by 5 bases; bases with no gene match: 9. CDR3 protein: CAWERAQGGYEQYF. The CDR3 DNA sequence: TGTGCCTGGGAGAGAGCACAGGGGGGCTACGAGCAGTACTTC. Variable domain in full (rest from reference TRBV30 and TRBJ2-7): SQTIHQWPATLVQPVGSPLSLECTVEGTSNPNLYWYRQAAGRGLQLLFYSVGIGQISSEVPQNLSASRPQDRQFILSSKKLLLSDSGFYLCAWERAQGGYEQYFGPGTRLTVT.

The chain is built from TRBV5-6 and TRBJ1-1; a possible D gene is TRBD1 (5 bases). V lost 3 bases and J lost 6, with 18 bases in between. Germline CDR1 SGHDT, CDR2 YYEEEE. CDR3 size: 15 residues. The CDR3 reads CASSSYRKTIAEAFF. CDR3 coding DNA: TGTGCCAGCAGCTCCTACAGGAAAACGATCGCTGAAGCTTTCTTT.

The rearrangement joins TRBV7-8 to TRBJ2-1, with 7 positions matching TRBD1. Looked up from germline, CDR1 is SGHVS and CDR2 is FQNEAQ. The CDR3 consists of 15 residues. J gave up 6 bases and V 5 bases, and 10 bases lay outside the gene matches. CDR3 DNA sequence: TGTGCCAGCAGCCAACGACAGGGTGGTATCAATGAGCAGTTCTTC. The encoded protein is CASSQRQGGINEQFF.

The chain joins TRBV4-1 to TRBJ1-1, with D possibly TRBD1 on 5 matching bases. CDR1 and CDR2 from the germline V gene are MGHRA and YSYEKL. Trimming pared 1 base from V and 1 base from J, leaving 7 bases between. CDR3 length equals 14 residues. The CDR3 nucleotides are TGCGCCAGCAGCCAAGGGACACGGAACACTGAAGCTTTCTTT. Its protein product is CASSQGTRNTEAFF.